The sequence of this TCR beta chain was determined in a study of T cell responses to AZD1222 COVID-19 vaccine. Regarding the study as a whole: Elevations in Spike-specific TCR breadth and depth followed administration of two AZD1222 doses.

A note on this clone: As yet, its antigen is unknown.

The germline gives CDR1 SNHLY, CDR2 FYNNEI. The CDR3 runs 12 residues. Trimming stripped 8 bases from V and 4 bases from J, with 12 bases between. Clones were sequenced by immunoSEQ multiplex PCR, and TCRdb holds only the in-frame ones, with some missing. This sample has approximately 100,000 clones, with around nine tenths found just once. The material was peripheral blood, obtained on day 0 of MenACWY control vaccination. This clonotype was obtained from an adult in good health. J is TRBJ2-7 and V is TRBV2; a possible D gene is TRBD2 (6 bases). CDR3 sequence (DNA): TGTGCCAGCTCCGGGACTCAGTACGAGCAGTACTTC. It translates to CASSGTQYEQYF.